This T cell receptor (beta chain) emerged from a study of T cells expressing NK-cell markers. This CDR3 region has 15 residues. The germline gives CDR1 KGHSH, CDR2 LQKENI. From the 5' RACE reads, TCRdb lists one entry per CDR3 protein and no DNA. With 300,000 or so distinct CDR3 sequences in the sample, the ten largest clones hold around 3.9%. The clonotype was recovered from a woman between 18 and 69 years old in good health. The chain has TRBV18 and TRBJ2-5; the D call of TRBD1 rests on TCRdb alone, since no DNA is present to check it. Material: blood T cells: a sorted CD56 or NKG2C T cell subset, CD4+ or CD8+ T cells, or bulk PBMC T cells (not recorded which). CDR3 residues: CASSPQTGGKETQYF. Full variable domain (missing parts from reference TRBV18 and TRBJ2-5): NAGVMQNPRHLVRRRGQEARLRCSPMKGHSHVYWYRQLPEEGLKFMVYLQKENIIDESGMPKERFSAEFPKEGPSILRIQQVVRGDSAAYFCASSPQTGGKETQYFGPGTRLLVL.